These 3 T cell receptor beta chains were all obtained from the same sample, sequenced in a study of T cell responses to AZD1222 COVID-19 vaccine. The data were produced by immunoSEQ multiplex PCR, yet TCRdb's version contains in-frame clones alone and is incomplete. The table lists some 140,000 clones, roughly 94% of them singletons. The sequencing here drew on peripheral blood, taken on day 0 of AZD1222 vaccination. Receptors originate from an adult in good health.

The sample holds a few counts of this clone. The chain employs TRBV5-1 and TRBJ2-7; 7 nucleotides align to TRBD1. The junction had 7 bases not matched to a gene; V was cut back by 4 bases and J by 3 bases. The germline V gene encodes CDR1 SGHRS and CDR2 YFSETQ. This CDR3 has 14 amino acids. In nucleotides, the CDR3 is TGCGCCAGCAGCATGACAGGGATCCTCTACGAGCAGTACTTC. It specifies CASSMTGILYEQYF.

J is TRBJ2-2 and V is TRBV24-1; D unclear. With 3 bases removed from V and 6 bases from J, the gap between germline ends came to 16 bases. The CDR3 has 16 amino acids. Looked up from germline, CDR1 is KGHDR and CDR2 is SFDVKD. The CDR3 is CATSDRPYRHPGELFF. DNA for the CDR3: TGTGCCACCAGTGATCGCCCCTACAGACACCCCGGGGAGCTGTTTTTT.

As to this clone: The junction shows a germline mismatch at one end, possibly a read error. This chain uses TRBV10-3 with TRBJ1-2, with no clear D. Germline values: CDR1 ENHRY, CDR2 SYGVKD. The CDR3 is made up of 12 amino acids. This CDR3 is CAISESDREPNF. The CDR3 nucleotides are TGTGCCATCAGTGAGTCCGACCGAGAACCAAACTTC.